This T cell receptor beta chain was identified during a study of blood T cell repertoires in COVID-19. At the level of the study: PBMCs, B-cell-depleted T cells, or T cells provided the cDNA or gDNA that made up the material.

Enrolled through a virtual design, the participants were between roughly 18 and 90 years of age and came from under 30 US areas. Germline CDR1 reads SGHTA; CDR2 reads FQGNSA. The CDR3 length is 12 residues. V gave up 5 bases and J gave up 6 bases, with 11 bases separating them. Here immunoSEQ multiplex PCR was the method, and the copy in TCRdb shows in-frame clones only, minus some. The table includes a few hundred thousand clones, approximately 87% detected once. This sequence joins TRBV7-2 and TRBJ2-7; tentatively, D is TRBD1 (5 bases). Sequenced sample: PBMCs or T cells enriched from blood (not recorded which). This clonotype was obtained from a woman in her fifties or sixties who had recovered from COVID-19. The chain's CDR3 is CASSPGLREQYF. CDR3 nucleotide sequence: TGTGCCAGCAGCCCAGGGCTCCGCGAGCAGTACTTC.